Detailed here is one T cell receptor beta chain. Its antigen is currently unknown. The data were taken from a study of cytomegalovirus exposure and HLA in healthy donors. Germline V CDR1 and CDR2: LNHDA, SQIVND (reference sequence). The CDR3 is 15 residues long. With 10 bases clipped from V and 0 bases from J, the junction kept 7 bases outside the gene matches. PCR used 60 Vbeta primers and 13 Jbeta primers. Generated by immunoSEQ multiplex PCR, the TCRdb table keeps only in-frame clones and is missing some. The table lists 150,000 to 200,000 clones, about 79% of them singletons. Study-level results: It has been reported that TCR beta sequences accurately predicted the HLA-A and HLA-B alleles of most subjects.

The specimen was PBMCs. This clonotype was sampled from a woman between 45 and 60 years old in good health and CMV-seropositive. The chain has TRBV19 and TRBJ1-4; 8 positions match TRBD1. CDR3: CATNRGTPTNEKLFF. In DNA form, the CDR3 reads TGTGCCACGAACAGGGGGACTCCAACTAATGAAAAACTGTTTTTT. Using reference TRBV19 and TRBJ1-4 for the parts outside the CDR3, the full variable domain is DGGITQSPKYLFRKEGQNVTLSCEQNLNHDAMYWYRQDPGQGLRLIYYSQIVNDFQKGDIAEGYSVSREKKESFPLTVTSAQKNPTAFYLCATNRGTPTNEKLFFGSGTQLSVL.